This T cell receptor (beta chain) was sequenced for a study of PD-1 blockade in classical Hodgkin lymphoma. Indicated time point: cycle 4 day 1 (C4D1), after around six weeks of nivolumab. Relapses following autologous stem cell transplantation were seen in all patients, with brentuximab vedotin exposure varying. Purified CD4+ T cells were obtained from thawed PBMCs through magnetic negative selection. Libraries were prepared by immunoSEQ multiplex PCR; TCRdb keeps only in-frame clonotypes and omits some of them. This sample carries 25,000 to 30,000 clones, less than 80% of them seen once, and the ten largest clones take approximately 0.62%. The CDR3 loop spans 15 amino acids. Germline CDR1 is SNHLY and CDR2 is FYNNEI. Trimming pared 5 bases from V and 0 bases from J, leaving 11 bases between.

This receptor was taken from a human donor with classical Hodgkin lymphoma. The specimen comprised CD4+ T cells from blood, sampled before the fourth cycle of nivolumab. The V call is TRBV2, the J call TRBJ1-5; tentatively, D is TRBD1 (6 bases). DNA of the CDR3: TGTGCCAGCAGTACGGAGGGGGATAGCAATCAGCCCCAGCATTTT. This gives the protein CASSTEGDSNQPQHF.